This TCR beta chain was observed in a study of CD8 T cells in ankylosing spondylitis. To note about this clonotype: Its matching antigen is unknown.

The CDR3 totals 15 residues. The V gene end was trimmed by 5 bases and the J gene end by 7 bases; junction bases not matched to a gene: 10. Germline V gene sequence: CDR1 MNHEY, CDR2 SMNVEV (reference sequence). Quantitative 5'-RACE with molecular barcodes generated TCR beta libraries. TCRdb reprocessed the 5' RACE reads via MiXCR and lists one record per CDR3 protein. The table shows just under 550,000 distinct CDR3 sequences, with roughly an eighth occurring only once. General observations from the study: One TCR beta motif, made up of about 8 highly homologous variants, appeared characteristic of ankylosing spondylitis blood. Peripheral blood samples showed relatively rare disease-linked clones, and these clones were CD8+. Disease-linked clones reportedly concentrated significantly in matched ankylosing spondylitis synovial fluid. A subset of motif variants has previously been described in the synovial fluid and blood of reactive arthritis.

Material: blood, either unsorted or a sorted T cell fraction (not recorded which). The sequence was collected from a male donor with ankylosing spondylitis. The chain links TRBV27 to TRBJ2-1; 8 bases are shared with TRBD2. The CDR3 DNA reads as TGTGCCAGCAGTCCAATAGCGGGATTCTCAAATGAGCAGTTCTTC. Its translation is CASSPIAGFSNEQFF.